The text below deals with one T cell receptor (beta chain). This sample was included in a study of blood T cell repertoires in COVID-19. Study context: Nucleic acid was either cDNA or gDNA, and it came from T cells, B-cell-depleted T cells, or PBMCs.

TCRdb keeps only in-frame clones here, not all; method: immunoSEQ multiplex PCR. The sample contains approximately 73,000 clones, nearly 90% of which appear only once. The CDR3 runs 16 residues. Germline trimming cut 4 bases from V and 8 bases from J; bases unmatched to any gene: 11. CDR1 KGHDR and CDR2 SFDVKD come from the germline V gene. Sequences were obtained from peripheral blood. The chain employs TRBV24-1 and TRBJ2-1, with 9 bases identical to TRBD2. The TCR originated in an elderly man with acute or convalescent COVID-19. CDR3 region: CATSDPGTSPLDEQFF. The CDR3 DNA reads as TGTGCCACCAGTGACCCCGGGACTAGCCCTCTGGATGAGCAGTTCTTC.